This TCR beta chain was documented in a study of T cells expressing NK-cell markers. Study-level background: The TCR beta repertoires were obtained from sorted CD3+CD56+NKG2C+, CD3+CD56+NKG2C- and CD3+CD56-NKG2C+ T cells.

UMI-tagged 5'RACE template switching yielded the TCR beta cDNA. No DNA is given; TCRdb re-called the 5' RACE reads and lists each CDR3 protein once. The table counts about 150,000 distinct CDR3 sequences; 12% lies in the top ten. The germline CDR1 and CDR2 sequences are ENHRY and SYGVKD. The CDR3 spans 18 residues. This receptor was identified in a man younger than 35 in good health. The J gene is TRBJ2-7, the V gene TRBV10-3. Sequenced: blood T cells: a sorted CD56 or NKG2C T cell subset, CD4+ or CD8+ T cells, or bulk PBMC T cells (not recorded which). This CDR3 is CAISESFGVAGSSYEQYF.